Sequencing of this TCR beta chain was carried out in a study of post-analysis software for immune sequencing data. Across the study: The cohort encompassed relapsing-remitting, secondary progressive and progressive-relapsing multiple sclerosis disease courses.

Regarding this clonotype: As yet, its antigen is unknown.

Study results and limitations: People with multiple sclerosis had a significantly lower normalized Chao1 diversity than controls did. About five TRBV segments, including TRBV5-6, TRBV5-1 and TRBV20-1, were more frequent in patients than controls.

V shed 0 bases, J shed 4 bases, and the junction held 4 bases outside the gene matches. Germline CDR1 is SGHRS and CDR2 is YFSETQ. The CDR3 contains 18 residues. Prepared libraries of TCR beta cDNA carried unique molecular identifiers. TCRdb analysed the PCR reads with MiXCR anew, one entry per CDR3 protein. The table lists about 820,000 distinct CDR3 sequences, roughly half of them singletons. V and J are TRBV5-1 and TRBJ2-6; 13 nucleotides line up with TRBD2. Sequenced: blood. The receptor was isolated from a girl aged 10 to 17 with multiple sclerosis. CDR3 sequence (DNA): TGCGCCAGCAGCTTGGGGGGACTAGCGGGAACAGGGGCCAACGTCCTGACTTTC. This gives the protein CASSLGGLAGTGANVLTF.